This passage covers 25 T cell receptor beta chains from one sample sequenced in a study of siplizumab effects on memory and regulatory T cells. Sequencing was performed with immunoSEQ multiplex PCR; in TCRdb, only in-frame clones are kept and a portion is missing. This table holds 90,000 to 120,000 clones, 75% to 95% found once. The source material was CD4+ T cells sorted from blood. These receptors came from a human donor in good health. Some clones in this sample may be carry-over from other donors' samples.

V gene TRBV7-9 combines with J gene TRBJ1-2; D is perhaps TRBD1 (6 bases). Germline assignment: CDR1 SEHNR and CDR2 FQNEAQ (reference sequence). The CDR3 runs 14 residues. V lost 2 bases, J lost 10 bases, and 17 bases lay in between. CDR3 sequence: CASSLSRTVFHYTF. CDR3 DNA sequence: TGTGCCAGCAGCTTATCTAGGACAGTGTTCCACTACACCTTC.

For the CDR3, the DNA is TGTGCCAGCAGCTTAGGAGGCGGGGGCGGTGAGACCCAGTACTTC. Protein: CASSLGGGGGETQYF. The chain recombines TRBV7-9 with TRBJ2-5; D possibly corresponds to TRBD2 (7 bases). This CDR3 contains 15 residues. In germline, CDR1 is SEHNR, CDR2 FQNEAQ (reference sequence). V lost 1 base and J lost 5, with 14 bases in between.

This clone was found a few times. The gene calls are TRBV10-3 and TRBJ1-1; D remains ambiguous. Germline CDR1 reads ENHRY; CDR2 reads SYGVKD. V lost 7 bases and J lost 0, with 6 bases in between. CDR3 length: 12 amino acids. CDR3: CAIKEMNTEAFF. The CDR3 DNA sequence: TGTGCCATCAAGGAAATGAACACTGAAGCTTTCTTT.

The V call is TRBV7-9, the J call TRBJ2-1; 8 bases agree with TRBD2. The V gene's germline CDR1 is SEHNR and CDR2 FQNEAQ (reference sequence). The junction had 3 bases not matched to a gene; V was cut back by 5 bases and J by 3 bases. The CDR3 has 14 amino acids. This CDR3 reads CASSAGTSYNEQFF. The DNA of the CDR3 is TGTGCCAGCAGCGCGGGGACTAGCTACAATGAGCAGTTCTTC.

This chain uses TRBV18 with TRBJ1-6; D possibly corresponds to TRBD1 (6 bases). The CDR3 consists of 13 residues. With 5 bases removed from V and 9 bases from J, the gap between germline ends came to 11 bases. Germline CDR1 is KGHSH and CDR2 is LQKENI. This CDR3 reads CASSGDTSSPLHF. For the CDR3, the DNA is TGTGCCAGCTCAGGGGACACGAGTTCACCCCTCCACTTT. Full variable domain (outside the CDR3, taken from reference TRBV18 and TRBJ1-6): NAGVMQNPRHLVRRRGQEARLRCSPMKGHSHVYWYRQLPEEGLKFMVYLQKENIIDESGMPKERFSAEFPKEGPSILRIQQVVRGDSAAYFCASSGDTSSPLHFGNGTRLTVT.

The chain uses TRBV7-6 and TRBJ2-5; D not certain. CDR1 SGHVS and CDR2 FNYEAQ come from the germline V gene. Trimming took 2 bases from V and 4 from J, leaving 11 bases between them. CDR3 size: 14 residues. The CDR3 nucleotides are TGTGCCAGCAGCTTACGTCTGGGTAGAGAGACCCAGTACTTC. Its translation is CASSLRLGRETQYF. The full variable domain, rest sourced from reference TRBV7-6 and TRBJ2-5, is GAGVSQSPRYKVTKRGQDVALRCDPISGHVSLYWYRQALGQGPEFLTYFNYEAQQDKSGLPNDRFSAERPEGSISTLTIQRTEQRDSAMYRCASSLRLGRETQYFGPGTRLLVL.

The chain employs TRBV6-5 and TRBJ2-5; TRBD2 matches at 8 bases. The DNA end is more similar to TRBJ2-7, so the J call may be wrong. The CDR3 length is 15 residues. CDR1 and CDR2 (germline): MNHEY, SVGAGI. CDR3 sequence reads: CASSYSTSGGYEQYF. The CDR3 DNA reads as TGTGCCAGCAGTTACTCTACTAGCGGTGGTTACGAGCAGTACTTC.

V usage is TRBV7-6 and J usage is TRBJ2-7, with D hard to call. Germline CDR1 SGHVS, CDR2 FNYEAQ. This CDR3 spans 14 amino acids. The germline V and J ends were trimmed by 1 base and 0 bases, with 7 bases remaining between them. The CDR3 region is CASSLDGLSYEQYF. The DNA for the CDR3 is TGTGCCAGCAGCTTAGACGGGCTCTCCTACGAGCAGTACTTC.

The V call is TRBV27, the J call TRBJ2-2; maybe TRBD2 (7 bases). With 6 bases removed from V and 4 bases from J, the gap between germline ends came to 15 bases. The CDR3 consists of 15 residues. Germline V CDR1 and CDR2: MNHEY, SMNVEV (reference sequence). CDR3 residues: CASRGGGFGTGELFF. Written as DNA, the CDR3 is TGTGCCAGCAGGGGAGGGGGTTTCGGCACCGGGGAGCTGTTTTTT.

V gene TRBV5-4 combines with J gene TRBJ2-1; 8 nucleotides line up with TRBD2. CDR1 is SGHNT and CDR2 is YYREEE in the germline V gene (reference sequence). CDR3 size: 15 residues. The V gene end was trimmed by 1 base and the J gene end by 8 bases; junction bases not matched to a gene: 8. CDR3 sequence: CASSLTAGGIDEQFF. The CDR3 DNA reads TGTGCCAGCAGCTTGACGGCGGGAGGAATCGATGAGCAGTTCTTC.

The V call is TRBV19, the J call TRBJ2-2; 8 positions match TRBD1. Trimming cost V 4 bases and J 7 bases; bases outside gene matches: 8. The CDR3 is 15 amino acids. CDR1 and CDR2 from the germline V gene are LNHDA and SQIVND (reference sequence). In DNA, the CDR3 is TGTGCCAGTAGTACGAGGACAGGGATAAACGGGGAGCTGTTTTTT. Translation gives CASSTRTGINGELFF.

The rearrangement joins TRBV7-2 to TRBJ2-1; D possibly matches TRBD1 or TRBD2 (5 bases each). Trimming left V 6 bases short and J 0 bases short, with 12 bases between. The CDR3 contains 15 residues. The germline gives CDR1 SGHTA, CDR2 FQGNSA. The CDR3 spells CASRGTPSSYNEQFF. In DNA, the CDR3 is TGTGCCAGCAGGGGGACCCCTAGCTCCTACAATGAGCAGTTCTTC.

This clone was seen a single time. V and J are TRBV18 and TRBJ2-5; 7 bases fit TRBD1. The ends lost 2 bases at V and 10 bases at J; junction bases unmatched: 7. CDR1 is KGHSH, CDR2 LQKENI, per germline. This CDR3 is built from 13 residues. The CDR3 DNA reads as TGTGCCAGCTCACCAAGAGGGGGCGCTTTCCAGTACTTC. This gives the protein CASSPRGGAFQYF.

The chain recombines TRBV7-2 with TRBJ2-2; 8 nucleotides agree with TRBD2. Trimming at V came to 2 bases and at J to 2 bases, leaving 4 bases not matched to a gene. The CDR3 loop spans 16 amino acids. From germline, CDR1 is SGHTA and CDR2 FQGNSA. CDR3 protein: CASSLTSGANTGELFF. In nucleotides, the CDR3 is TGTGCCAGCAGCTTAACTAGCGGAGCCAACACCGGGGAGCTGTTTTTT.

The chain carries TRBV28 and TRBJ1-3; no firm D call. The CDR3 contains 15 residues. Germline CDR1 is MDHEN and CDR2 is SYDVKM. Trimming removed 3 bases from V and 1 base from J, with 10 bases in between. The CDR3 is CASSFPTGSGNTIYF. CDR3 in DNA: TGTGCCAGCAGTTTTCCGACGGGATCTGGAAACACCATATATTTT.

The gene calls are TRBV18 and TRBJ2-3; D call uncertain. V dropped 5 bases and J dropped 4 bases, with 4 bases sitting between them. The CDR3 length is 11 residues. Looked up from germline, CDR1 is KGHSH and CDR2 is LQKENI. The CDR3 DNA reads as TGTGCCAGCTCAAATCCAGATACGCAGTATTTT. Its translation: CASSNPDTQYF.

The chain carries TRBV18 and TRBJ2-7, with 8 bases that match TRBD2. Trimming took 6 bases from V and 4 from J; bases not matched to a gene: 14. Per the germline V gene, CDR1 is KGHSH and CDR2 is LQKENI. The CDR3 is made up of 16 amino acids. CDR3 coding DNA: TGTGCCAGCTCCGGAGAACGAGCGGGAGTGGGTTACGAGCAGTACTTC. Its protein is CASSGERAGVGYEQYF.

The sample holds a few counts of this clone. This sequence joins TRBV5-1 and TRBJ2-2; unclear D gene. V was trimmed by 2 bases and J by 6 bases, leaving 14 bases between them. CDR1 is SGHRS, CDR2 YFSETQ, per germline. This CDR3 is built from 15 residues. Here the CDR3 reads CASSLDSGFPGELFF. CDR3 in DNA: TGCGCCAGCAGCTTAGATTCCGGGTTTCCCGGGGAGCTGTTTTTT.

The genes are TRBV29-1 and TRBJ1-1, with TRBD1 as a possible D gene (5 bases). The CDR3 loop spans 11 amino acids. V gave up 7 bases and J gave up 10 bases, with 16 bases separating them. Germline CDR1 reads SQVTM; CDR2 reads ANQGSEA. CDR3 bases: TGCAGCGGAGACTCGGGGCCCACAGCTTTCTTT. Translating gives CSGDSGPTAFF.

The rearrangement links TRBV2 to TRBJ2-5; TRBD2 matches 12 bases. CDR1 SNHLY and CDR2 FYNNEI come from the germline V gene. V dropped 5 bases and J dropped 1; count of bases not matched to a gene: 2. The CDR3 runs to 15 residues. CDR3 sequence: CASSWTSGAQETQYF. The CDR3 DNA reads TGTGCCAGCAGTTGGACTAGCGGGGCCCAAGAGACCCAGTACTTC.

This rearrangement joins TRBV15 to TRBJ1-5; tentative D call: TRBD1 (6 bases). The ends were cut back, 1 base at V and 6 bases at J, with 16 bases in the middle. CDR3 length: 16 residues. Germline V CDR1 and CDR2: LNHNV, YYDKDF (reference sequence). CDR3 in amino acids: CATSRGGAGFRQPQHF. In nucleotides, the CDR3 is TGTGCCACCAGCAGAGGGGGGGCAGGGTTTCGTCAGCCCCAGCATTTT.

The chain couples TRBV5-6 to TRBJ1-1; 7 bases are a match to TRBD1. This CDR3 contains 14 residues. In germline, CDR1 is SGHDT, CDR2 YYEEEE. The V segment lost 4 bases and the J segment 4 bases; nucleotides outside the gene matches: 7. CDR3 in amino acids: CASSPRGRGTEAFF. As DNA, the CDR3 is TGTGCCAGCAGCCCGAGGGGGCGGGGCACTGAAGCTTTCTTT.

The rearrangement links TRBV10-1 to TRBJ2-3; D remains unclear. Germline CDR1 reads WNHNN; CDR2 reads SYGVQD (reference sequence). Trimming cost V 4 bases and J 4 bases, with 9 bases left between them. The CDR3 is 13 amino acids. This chain's CDR3 is CASSAGQPDTQYF. In DNA form, the CDR3 reads TGCGCCAGCAGTGCGGGCCAGCCAGATACGCAGTATTTT.

This clone has only one observation. The chain recombines TRBV27 with TRBJ1-2; tentatively, D is TRBD1 (5 bases). The CDR3 runs 14 residues. Germline V CDR1 and CDR2: MNHEY, SMNVEV (reference sequence). V was trimmed by 5 bases and J by 4 bases, leaving 14 bases between them. The CDR3 sequence is CASSAGYPVYGYTF. The CDR3 DNA follows: TGTGCCAGCAGTGCAGGGTACCCGGTCTATGGCTACACCTTC.

The chain recombines TRBV5-1 with TRBJ2-7; 7 bases fit TRBD2. Germline loops: CDR1 SGHRS, CDR2 YFSETQ. The J segment lost 3 bases and the V segment lost 0 bases, leaving 6 bases of the junction unmatched. This CDR3 has 15 amino acids. CDR3 loop: CASSLAASGSYEQYF. CDR3 DNA sequence: TGCGCCAGCAGCTTGGCGGCTAGCGGCAGCTACGAGCAGTACTTC.